This T cell receptor beta chain came from a study of cytomegalovirus exposure and HLA in healthy donors. It was with 60 Vbeta and 13 Jbeta primers that the PCR ran. The table came from immunoSEQ multiplex PCR; TCRdb's copy has only in-frame clones and leaves some out. The data contain 150,000 to 200,000 clones, around four fifths of them singletons. Germline V gene lookup returns CDR1 KGHSH and CDR2 LQKENI. The V end was cut by 2 bases, the J end by 2 bases, with 10 bases between. This CDR3 is built from 14 residues. This clone was found a few times. Sequenced material: PBMCs. The V gene is TRBV18, the J gene TRBJ2-7, with a weak D call TRBD2 (5 bases). The receptor was isolated from a man younger than 30 in good health and CMV-seropositive. The CDR3: CASSPYTSTYEQYF. The CDR3 DNA reads as TGTGCCAGCTCACCATACACTAGTACCTACGAGCAGTACTTC. Full variable domain (rest looked up from reference TRBV18 and TRBJ2-7): NAGVMQNPRHLVRRRGQEARLRCSPMKGHSHVYWYRQLPEEGLKFMVYLQKENIIDESGMPKERFSAEFPKEGPSILRIQQVVRGDSAAYFCASSPYTSTYEQYFGPGTRLTVT.